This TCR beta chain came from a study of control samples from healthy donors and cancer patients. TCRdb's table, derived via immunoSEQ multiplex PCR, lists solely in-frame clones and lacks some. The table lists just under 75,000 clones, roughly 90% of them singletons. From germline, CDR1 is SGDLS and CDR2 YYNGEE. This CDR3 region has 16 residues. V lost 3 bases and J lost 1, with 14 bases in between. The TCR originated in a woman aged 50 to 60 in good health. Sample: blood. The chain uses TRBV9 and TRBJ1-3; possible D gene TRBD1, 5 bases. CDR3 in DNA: TGTGCCAGCAGCGGAGGGGCCCGCCGGTCTGGAAACACCATATATTTT. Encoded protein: CASSGGARRSGNTIYF. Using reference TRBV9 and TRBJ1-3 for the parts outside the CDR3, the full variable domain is DSGVTQTPKHLITATGQRVTLRCSPRSGDLSVYWYQQSLDQGLQFLIQYYNGEERAKGNILERFSAQQFPDLHSELNLSSLELGDSALYFCASSGGARRSGNTIYFGEGSWLTVV.